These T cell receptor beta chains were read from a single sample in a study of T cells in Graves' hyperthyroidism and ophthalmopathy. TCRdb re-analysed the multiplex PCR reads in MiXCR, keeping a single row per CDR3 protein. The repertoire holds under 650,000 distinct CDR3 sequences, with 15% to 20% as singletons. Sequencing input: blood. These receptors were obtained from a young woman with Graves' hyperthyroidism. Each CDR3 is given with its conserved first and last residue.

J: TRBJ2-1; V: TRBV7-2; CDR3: CASSRTSGRARNNEQFF
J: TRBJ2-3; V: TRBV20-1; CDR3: CSASFGTSGRVAPSTDTQYF
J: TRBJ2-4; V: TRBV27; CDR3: CASSLSNRGRWVKGSIPLKNIQYF
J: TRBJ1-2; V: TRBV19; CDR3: CASKNTGGDYGYTF
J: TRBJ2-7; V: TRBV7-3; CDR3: CASSPRPRTARYGRPPYEQYF
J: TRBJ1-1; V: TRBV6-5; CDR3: CASSYTGNTEAFF
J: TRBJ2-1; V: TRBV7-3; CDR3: CASSSPGTYDNEQFF
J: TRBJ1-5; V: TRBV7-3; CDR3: CASSLSHYRDGNQPQHF
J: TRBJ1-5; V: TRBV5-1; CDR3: CASSLDGRNQPQHF
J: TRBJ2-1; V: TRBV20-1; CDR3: CSVDAERRQFF
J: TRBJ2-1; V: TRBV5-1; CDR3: CASSLAPVGDNEQFF
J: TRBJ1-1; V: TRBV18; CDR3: CASSPPSQSNTEAFF
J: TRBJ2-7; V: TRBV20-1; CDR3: CSARDLGSLAASAYEQYF
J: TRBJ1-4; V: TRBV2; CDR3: CASSEGTGEKLFF
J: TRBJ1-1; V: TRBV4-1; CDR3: CASSQDARAAEAFF
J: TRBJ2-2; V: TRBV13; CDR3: CASSSGLALTGELFF
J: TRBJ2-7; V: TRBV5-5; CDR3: CASSLAQLYEQYF
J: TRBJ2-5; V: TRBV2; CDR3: CASATGLREAQYF
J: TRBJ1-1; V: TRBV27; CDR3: CASSSIGANTEAFF
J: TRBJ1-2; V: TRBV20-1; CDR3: CSAIGGLTYGYTF
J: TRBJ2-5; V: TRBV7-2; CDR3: CASSSGGTGVQETQYF
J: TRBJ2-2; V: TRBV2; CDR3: CASKVKRTGELFF
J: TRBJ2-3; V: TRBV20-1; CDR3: CSASPTSGGGDTQYF
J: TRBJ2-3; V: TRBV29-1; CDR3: CSAAGGRDTQYF
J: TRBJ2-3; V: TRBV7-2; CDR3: CASSLVGGFTDTQYF
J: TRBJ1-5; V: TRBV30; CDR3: CAWSAIAGGQPQHF
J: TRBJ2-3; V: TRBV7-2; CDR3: CASSLITSGTDTQYF
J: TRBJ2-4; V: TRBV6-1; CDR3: CASSLQGAKNIQYF
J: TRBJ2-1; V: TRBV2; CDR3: CASSLSRNEQFF
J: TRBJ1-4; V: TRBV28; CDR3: CASSPLLGRTNEKLFF
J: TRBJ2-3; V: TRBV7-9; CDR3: CASSFSGTATDTQYF
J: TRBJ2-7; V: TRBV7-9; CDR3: CASSEPSGEQYF
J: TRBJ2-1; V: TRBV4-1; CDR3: CASSQLGMTYNEQFF